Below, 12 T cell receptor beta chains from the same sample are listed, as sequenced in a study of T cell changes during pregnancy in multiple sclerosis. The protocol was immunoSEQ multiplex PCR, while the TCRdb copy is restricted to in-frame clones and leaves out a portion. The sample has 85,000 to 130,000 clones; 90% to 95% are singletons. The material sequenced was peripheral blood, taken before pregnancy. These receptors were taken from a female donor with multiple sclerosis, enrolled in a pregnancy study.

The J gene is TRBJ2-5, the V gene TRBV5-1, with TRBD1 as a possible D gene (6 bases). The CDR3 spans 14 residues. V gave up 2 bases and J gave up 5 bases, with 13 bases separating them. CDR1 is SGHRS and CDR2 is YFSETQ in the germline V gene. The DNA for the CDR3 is TGCGCCAGCAGCTTCAGGGGTTCGGGGGAGACCCAGTACTTC. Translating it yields CASSFRGSGETQYF.

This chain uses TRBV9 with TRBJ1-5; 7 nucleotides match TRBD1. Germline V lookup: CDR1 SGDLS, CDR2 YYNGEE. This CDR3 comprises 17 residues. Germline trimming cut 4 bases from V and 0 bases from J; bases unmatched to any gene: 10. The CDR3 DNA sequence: TGTGCCAGCAGCAGCTACCCAACAGGGGTTAGCAATCAGCCCCAGCATTTT. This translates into CASSSYPTGVSNQPQHF.

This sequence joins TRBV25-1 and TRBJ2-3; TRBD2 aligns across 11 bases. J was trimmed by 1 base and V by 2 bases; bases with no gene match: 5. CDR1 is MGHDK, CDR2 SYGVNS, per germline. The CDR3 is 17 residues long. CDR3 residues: CASSEPELAGGTDTQYF. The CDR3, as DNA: TGTGCCAGCAGTGAACCTGAACTAGCGGGAGGCACAGATACGCAGTATTTT.

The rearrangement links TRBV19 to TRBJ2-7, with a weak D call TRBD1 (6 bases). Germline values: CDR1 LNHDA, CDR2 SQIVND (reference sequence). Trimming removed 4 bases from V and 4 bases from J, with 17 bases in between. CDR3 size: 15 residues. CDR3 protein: CASSSPGANPYEQYF. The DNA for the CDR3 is TGTGCCAGTAGTAGCCCAGGGGCAAACCCTTACGAGCAGTACTTC.

The CDR3 reads CASSQDSSRTGYGYTF. CDR3 sequence (DNA): TGCGCCAGCAGCCAAGATAGTTCGCGGACAGGCTATGGCTACACCTTC. The V call is TRBV4-3, the J call TRBJ1-2; TRBD1 matches 7 bases. Looked up from germline, CDR1 is LGHNA and CDR2 is YSLEER. This CDR3 contains 16 residues. The V gene end was trimmed by 0 bases and the J gene end by 4 bases; junction bases not matched to a gene: 8.

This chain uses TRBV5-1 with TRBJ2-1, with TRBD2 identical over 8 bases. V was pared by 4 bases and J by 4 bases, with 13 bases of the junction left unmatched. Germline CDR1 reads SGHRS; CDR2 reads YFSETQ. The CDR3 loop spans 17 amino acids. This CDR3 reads CASSPPVLAGGYNEQFF. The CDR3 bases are TGCGCCAGCAGCCCACCGGTCCTCGCGGGAGGTTACAATGAGCAGTTCTTC.

CDR3 coding DNA: TGTGCCAGCAGCCCAGGGTGGAGTGAAGATACGCAGTATTTT. Translation gives CASSPGWSEDTQYF. This chain links TRBV2 with TRBJ2-3, with a possible D match to TRBD1 (5 bases). CDR1 and CDR2 from the germline V gene are SNHLY and FYNNEI. Trimming stripped 6 bases from V and 5 bases from J, with 15 bases between. The CDR3 contains 14 residues.

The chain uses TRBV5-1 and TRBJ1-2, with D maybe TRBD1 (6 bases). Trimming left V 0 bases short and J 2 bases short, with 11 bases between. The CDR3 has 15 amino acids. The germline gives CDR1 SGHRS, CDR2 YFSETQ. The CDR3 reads CASSLDYGQNYGYTF. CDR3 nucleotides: TGCGCCAGCAGCTTGGACTATGGACAGAACTATGGCTACACCTTC.

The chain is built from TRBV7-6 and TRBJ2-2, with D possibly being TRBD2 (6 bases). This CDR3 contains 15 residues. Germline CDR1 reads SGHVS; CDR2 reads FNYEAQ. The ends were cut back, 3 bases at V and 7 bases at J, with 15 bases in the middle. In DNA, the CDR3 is TGTGCCAGCAGCTTCCGGGACTCCCGGGGCGGGGAGCTGTTTTTT. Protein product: CASSFRDSRGGELFF.

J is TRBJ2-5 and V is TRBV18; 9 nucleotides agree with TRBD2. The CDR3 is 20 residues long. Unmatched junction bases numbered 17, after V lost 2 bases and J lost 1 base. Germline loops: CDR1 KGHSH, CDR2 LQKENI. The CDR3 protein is CASSPARGRVAGVTQETQYF. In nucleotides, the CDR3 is TGTGCCAGCTCACCAGCTCGGGGTCGGGTAGCGGGAGTGACCCAAGAGACCCAGTACTTC.

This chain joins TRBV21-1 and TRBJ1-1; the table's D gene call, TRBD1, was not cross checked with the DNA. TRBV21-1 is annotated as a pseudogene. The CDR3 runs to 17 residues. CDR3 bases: TGTGCCAGCAGCAATTATTACTGGACAGGGGAGGGCACTGAAGCTTTCTTT. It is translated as CASSNYYWTGEGTEAFF.

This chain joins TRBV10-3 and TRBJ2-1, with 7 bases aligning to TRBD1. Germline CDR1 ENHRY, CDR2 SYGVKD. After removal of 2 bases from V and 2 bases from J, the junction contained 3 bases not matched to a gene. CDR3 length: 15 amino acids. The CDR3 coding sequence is TGTGCCATCAGTGAGCCGAGGGGGCCCTACAATGAGCAGTTCTTC. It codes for CAISEPRGPYNEQFF.